This TCR beta chain derives from a study of T cells after posttransplantation cyclophosphamide. Study-wide results and caveats: Tissue-infiltrating T cells from skin or gut overlapped little with blood T cells.

Generated by immunoSEQ multiplex PCR, the TCRdb table keeps only in-frame clones and is missing some. The profile shows around 1,600 clones, approximately 82% of them singletons. Per germline, CDR1 SGHNT and CDR2 YYREEE (reference sequence). This CDR3 is built from 14 residues. This clone occurred once. Its antigen is unidentified. The specimen sequenced was CD8+ T cells sorted from bone marrow. This TCR was sampled from a woman aged 50 to 65 in good health and a related stem cell transplant donor. This chain uses TRBV5-4 with TRBJ2-5; D is possibly TRBD2 (6 bases). TRBJ2-7 explains the end of the DNA better; the J call may be wrong. The CDR3 sequence is CASSQNWEADEQYF. Here the CDR3 DNA reads TGTGCCAGCAGCCAAAATTGGGAGGCTGACGAGCAGTACTTC.